This record concerns one TCR beta chain sequence. This clone appeared a single time. Which antigen it targets is not known. Base qualities are not at hand, and no much larger clone is one base apart. These data come from a study of somatic mutations in cytotoxic T cells in rheumatoid arthritis (dated by TCRdb to between 2016 and 2019). For the study in its entirety: Before any treatment started and right after they were diagnosed, patients gave peripheral blood samples (roughly 31 ml EDTA). Patients and controls did not essentially differ in median age, which was nearly identical between the groups. TCRB deep sequencing covered some 65 patients with rheumatoid arthritis along with 15 to 25 healthy controls. To characterize clonality, the study used TCRB deep sequencing while asking whether somatic mutations are carried by expanded CD8+ T-cell clones in newly diagnosed, untreated rheumatoid arthritis. Sorted V beta1+ cells also underwent TCRB sequencing, and some V beta antibody-stained T-cell populations were flow-sorted at nearly 100% purity on a FACSAria II or Sony SH800. Overall study outcomes, separate from this receptor: It was unknown which antigens the expanded CD8+ clones targeted, and their absence from virus-specific databases did not exclude viral specificity. Rheumatoid arthritis patients and age-matched healthy controls did not significantly differ in CD8+ T-cell clonality. In patients, CD8+ clonality rose with age (Spearman r ~ 0.47), which was not the case in healthy controls. The slight TRBV07 underrepresentation in patients was not adjusted for multiple comparisons. Several identical CD8+ TCRB sequences were found in both blood and synovial fluid, and in about an eighth of the roughly 60 patients the largest CD8+ clone exceeded 20% of CD8+ cells.

Genomic DNA underwent TCRB CDR3 sequencing using the immunoSEQ assay. The published analysis was carried out like this. Only a few patient CD8+ clones larger than 1% matched published virus-specific TCRB sequences when compared against them. Only productive TCRB rearrangements were included in the analyses. Clonality was expressed as a Shannon entropy-based productive clonality index, with each clone defined by a unique TCRB CDR3 sequence. Repertoire overlap for a pair of samples was computed from each clone's template counts relative to total templates per sample. A correlation with a Spearman r of about 0.58 was found between V-gene usage by flow cytometry and V-gene usage by TCRB sequencing. Sourced from immuneACCESS, this table was stored by TCRdb with only in-frame sequences that have V and J called. A share of the clones is absent; for the studies checked, an unresolved V gene accounts for under half, and the remainder has no known explanation. The V and J calls and clone size are taken from that table; D and trimming were inferred from the DNA. For this sample there are roughly 3,300 clones; about 80% appear just once. The ten largest clones represent about two thirds of the sample.

On an AutoMACS, CD4+ and CD8+ cells were isolated via positive magnetic bead selection, and their purity was verified by flow cytometry. Clonal expansions were first screened by flow cytometry with a TCR V beta antibody panel, then characterized by TCRB deep sequencing of sorted CD8+ fractions. Ficoll-Paque PLUS density gradient separation was used to isolate peripheral blood mononuclear cells. DNA was extracted from CD4-enriched, CD8-enriched or PBMC samples with Nucleospin Tissue or Tissue XS kits and quantified with a Qubit 2.0 fluorometer. The CDR3 starts with the cysteine, ends with the phenylalanine, and has 15 residues. Just the 45-base CDR3 DNA is kept, in frame starting at base 1. Reading the germline V gene (reference sequence) gives CDR1 SGHAT and CDR2 FQDESV.

The rearranged segments are TRBV11-1 and TRBJ2-5, and 9 junctional nucleotides match TRBD1. Gene TRBJ2-7 matches the end of the DNA better, so the J call may be wrong. This clonotype was sampled from a man aged 35 to 55 with rheumatoid arthritis. What was sequenced was CD8+ T cells sorted from blood. The nucleotide sequence reads TGTGCCAGCAGCTTAAAGGACAGGGGCTCCTACGAGCAGTACTTC. This is translated as CASSLKDRGSYEQYF.